This TCR beta chain is from a study of blood T cell repertoires in COVID-19. The CDR3 consists of 15 residues. Germline V gene data show CDR1 as LGHDT and CDR2 as YNNKEL (reference sequence). Trimming removed 6 bases from V and 1 base from J; junction bases left unmatched: 4. In assigning cohorts, the study relied on participant-reported clinical history. Assay used: immunoSEQ multiplex PCR; TCRdb lists only in-frame clones, some missing. This sample has hundreds of thousands of clones, with about 90% found just once. V gene TRBV3-1 (or the pseudogene TRBV3-2) combines with J gene TRBJ2-3; 10 bases align to TRBD1. The sequenced sample consisted of PBMCs or T cells enriched from blood (not recorded which). The receptor was derived from a woman in her 50s in a cohort exposed to, infected with or recovered from COVID-19 (not recorded which). The CDR3 sequence is CASRTGGTGTDTQYF. The CDR3 DNA reads TGTGCCAGCAGGACAGGGGGCACTGGCACAGATACGCAGTATTTT.